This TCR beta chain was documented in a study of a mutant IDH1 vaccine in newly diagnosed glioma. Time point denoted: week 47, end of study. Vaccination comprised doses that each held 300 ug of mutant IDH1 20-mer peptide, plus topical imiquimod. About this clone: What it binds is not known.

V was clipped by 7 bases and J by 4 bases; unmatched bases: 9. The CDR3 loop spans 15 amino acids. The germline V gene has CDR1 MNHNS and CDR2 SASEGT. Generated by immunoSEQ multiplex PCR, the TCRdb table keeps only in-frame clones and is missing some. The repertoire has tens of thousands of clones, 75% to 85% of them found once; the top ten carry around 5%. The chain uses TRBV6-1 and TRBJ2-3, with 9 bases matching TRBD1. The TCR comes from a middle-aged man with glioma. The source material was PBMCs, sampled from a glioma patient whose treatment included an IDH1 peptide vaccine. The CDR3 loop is CASIPGQGRSDTQYF. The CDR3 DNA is TGTGCCAGCATTCCCGGACAGGGGCGATCAGATACGCAGTATTTT.